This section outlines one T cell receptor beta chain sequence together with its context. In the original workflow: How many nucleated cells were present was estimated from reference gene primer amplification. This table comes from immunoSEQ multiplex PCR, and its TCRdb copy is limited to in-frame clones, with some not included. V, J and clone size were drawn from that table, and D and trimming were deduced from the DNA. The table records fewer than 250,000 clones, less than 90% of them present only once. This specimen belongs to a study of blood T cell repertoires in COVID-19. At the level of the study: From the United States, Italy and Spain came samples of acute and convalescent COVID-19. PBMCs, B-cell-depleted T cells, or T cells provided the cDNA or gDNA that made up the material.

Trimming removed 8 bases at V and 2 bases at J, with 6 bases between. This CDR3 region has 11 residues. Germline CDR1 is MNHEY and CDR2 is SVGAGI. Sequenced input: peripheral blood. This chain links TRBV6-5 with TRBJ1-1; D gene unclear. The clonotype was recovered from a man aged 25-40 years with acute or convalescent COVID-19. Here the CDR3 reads CASQVNTEAFF. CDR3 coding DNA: TGTGCCAGCCAGGTCAACACTGAAGCTTTCTTT.